Listed below are T cell receptor beta chains from one sample, sequenced in a study of blood T cell repertoires in COVID-19. Profiled with immunoSEQ multiplex PCR; TCRdb holds only in-frame clones, not every one. Of tens of thousands of clones detected, about 85% appear once; the ten largest clones hold roughly 45%. Sequenced sample: peripheral blood. The receptors stem from an elderly woman with acute or convalescent COVID-19. Both conserved end residues are trimmed from each CDR3.

v_gene: TRBV5-1; j_gene: TRBJ1-1; CDR3aa: ASSAGEGGSDTEAF
v_gene: TRBV2; j_gene: TRBJ1-1; CDR3aa: ASTPRGQMNTEAF
v_gene: TRBV6-5; j_gene: TRBJ1-1; CDR3aa: ASSTLRDTEAF
v_gene: TRBV21-1; j_gene: TRBJ1-6; CDR3aa: ASSKGRSYNSPLH
v_gene: TRBV4-2; j_gene: TRBJ2-2; CDR3aa: ASSQLSRGQTGELF
v_gene: TRBV6-5; j_gene: TRBJ1-1; CDR3aa: ASSRLDTEAF
v_gene: TRBV3-1/TRBV3-2; j_gene: TRBJ1-1; CDR3aa: ASSQVIRGWGTEAF
v_gene: TRBV9; j_gene: TRBJ1-1; CDR3aa: ASSVTSGTGLPEAF
v_gene: TRBV5-1; j_gene: TRBJ2-1; CDR3aa: ASSRRGLAGEAIYNEQF
v_gene: TRBV19; j_gene: TRBJ1-1; CDR3aa: ASTQGSLNTEAF
v_gene: TRBV6-5; j_gene: TRBJ2-2; CDR3aa: ASSLSGSNTGELF
v_gene: TRBV18; j_gene: TRBJ1-2; CDR3aa: ASSSDRALGGYT